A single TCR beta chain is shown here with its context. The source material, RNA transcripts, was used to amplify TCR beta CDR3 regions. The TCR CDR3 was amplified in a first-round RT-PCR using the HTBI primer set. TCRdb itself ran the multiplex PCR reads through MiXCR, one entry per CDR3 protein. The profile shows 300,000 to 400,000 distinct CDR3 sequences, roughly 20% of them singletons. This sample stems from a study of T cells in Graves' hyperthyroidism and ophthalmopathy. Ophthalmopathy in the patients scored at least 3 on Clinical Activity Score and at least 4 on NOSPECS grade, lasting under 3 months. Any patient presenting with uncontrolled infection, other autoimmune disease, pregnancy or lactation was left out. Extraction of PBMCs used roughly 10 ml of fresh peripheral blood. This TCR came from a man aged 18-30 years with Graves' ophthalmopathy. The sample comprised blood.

CDR3 loop: CASSLVADLCCTF. The CDR3, as DNA: TGTGCCAGCAGCTTAGTAGCGGATCTGTGTTGCACCTTC. The chain links TRBV7-9 to TRBJ1-2; D gene unclear. Trimming left V 1 base short and J 13 bases short, with 16 bases between. CDR1 SEHNR and CDR2 FQNEAQ come from the germline V gene (reference sequence). The length of the CDR3 is 13 residues.